This T cell receptor beta chain was observed in a study of immune evolution from preneoplasia to lung adenocarcinoma. The table came from immunoSEQ multiplex PCR; TCRdb's copy has only in-frame clones and leaves some out. The table shows 7,500 or so clones, with just under 75% occurring only once. Looked up from germline, CDR1 is LNHNV and CDR2 is YYDKDF (reference sequence). CDR3 length: 17 amino acids. V gave up 3 bases and J gave up 2 bases; unmatched junction bases: 9. This chain connects TRBV15 to TRBJ2-3; 9 positions agree with TRBD2. This clonotype was obtained from a donor at least 70 years old with lung adenocarcinoma. Some clones in this sample may be carry-over from other donors' samples. The sample was FFPE atypical adenomatous hyperplasia tissue from the lung. Subset described: atypical adenomatous hyperplasia (AAH), lung preneoplasia. The CDR3 nucleotides read TGTGCCACCAGCAGTGACGCGGGAGGGTTTAACACAGATACGCAGTATTTT. Amino acids: CATSSDAGGFNTDTQYF.